The clone carrying this TCR beta chain has only a few counts. The antigen remains undetermined. As part of library construction, unique molecular identifiers were attached to individual cDNA molecules. In TCRdb, the 5' RACE reads were re-called with MiXCR into one record per CDR3 protein. The sample lists under 60,000 distinct CDR3 sequences; approximately 8% were seen once. The V gene lost 3 bases and the J gene lost 6 bases, with 25 bases spanning the gap. CDR3 length: 17 residues. Germline V lookup: CDR1 DFQATT, CDR2 SNEGSKA (reference sequence). The source of the sample is a study of early T cells in non-severe SARS-CoV-2 infection. Whole-study context: The chains were unpaired, and the sequenced material was bulk RNA from unsorted whole blood.

General study points: VDJdb-based annotation leaned toward anti-spike CD8 responses and missed private and CD4 specificities.

The V and J genes are TRBV20-1 and TRBJ2-3, with D possibly being TRBD1 or TRBD2 (5 bases each). Material: whole blood. This TCR derives from an adult who was a healthcare worker with PCR-confirmed SARS-CoV-2 infection or an uninfected control (not recorded which). As DNA, the CDR3 is TGCAGTGCTAGTCTCTTCTCCTCATCGGGACGTTCGGATACGCAGTATTTT. The encoded protein is CSASLFSSSGRSDTQYF.